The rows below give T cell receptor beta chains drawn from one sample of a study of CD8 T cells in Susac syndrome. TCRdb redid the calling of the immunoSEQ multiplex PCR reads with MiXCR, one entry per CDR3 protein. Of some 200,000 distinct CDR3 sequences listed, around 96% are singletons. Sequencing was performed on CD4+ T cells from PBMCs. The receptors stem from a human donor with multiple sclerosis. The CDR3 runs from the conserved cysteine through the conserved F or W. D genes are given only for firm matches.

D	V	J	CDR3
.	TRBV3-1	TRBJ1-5	CASSQDLPTNNQPQHF
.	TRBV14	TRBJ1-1	CASSQGIGEAFF
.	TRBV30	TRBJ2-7	CAWSVAATEQYF
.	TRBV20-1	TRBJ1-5	CSARGAGLANQPQHF
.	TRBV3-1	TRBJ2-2	CASRQTGELFF
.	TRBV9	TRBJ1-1	CASSLNEGEAFF
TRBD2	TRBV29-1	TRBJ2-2	CSVQSGSRTGELFF
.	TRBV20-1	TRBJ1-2	CSARLELYGYTF
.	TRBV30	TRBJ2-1	CAWSVTSSYNEQFF
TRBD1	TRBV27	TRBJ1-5	CASGARDREERFSNQPQHF
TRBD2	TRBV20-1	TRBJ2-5	CSARLAGGPRETQYF
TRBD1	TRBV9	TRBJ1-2	CASSQGQGDGYTF
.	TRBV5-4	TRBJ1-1	CASSWDGRTNTEAFF
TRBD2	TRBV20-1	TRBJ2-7	CSARGSLAGGPYEQYF
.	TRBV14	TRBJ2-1	CASSQALDSEQFF
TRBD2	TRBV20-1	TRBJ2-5	CSASLAGGQETQYF
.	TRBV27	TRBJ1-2	CASSPRGGYGYTF
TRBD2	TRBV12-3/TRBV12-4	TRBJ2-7	CASSLTREGAYEQYF
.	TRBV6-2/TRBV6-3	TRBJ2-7	CASQRGTAAYEQYF
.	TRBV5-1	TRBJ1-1	CASSLFLNTEAFF
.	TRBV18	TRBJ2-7	CASCYQQTSEQYF
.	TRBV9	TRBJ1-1	CASSPTGREQRGTEAFF
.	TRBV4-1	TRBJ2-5	CASSPRPDSGETQYF
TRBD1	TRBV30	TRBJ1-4	CAWSGVTGDREKLFF
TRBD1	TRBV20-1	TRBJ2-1	CSASGQGYNEQFF
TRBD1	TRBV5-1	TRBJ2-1	CASSTGQPPYNEQFF
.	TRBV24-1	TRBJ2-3	CATSDSGTPYGLDTQYF
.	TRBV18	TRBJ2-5	CASSPRAAGSGETQYF
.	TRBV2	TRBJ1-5	CASSERSPQPQHF
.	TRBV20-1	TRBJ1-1	CSASWGALAFF
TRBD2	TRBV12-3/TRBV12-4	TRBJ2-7	CASSFTSGSEQYF
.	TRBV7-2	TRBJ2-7	CASSLVWDPTYEQYF
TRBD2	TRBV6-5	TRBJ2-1	CASSSRGGGRYYNEQFF
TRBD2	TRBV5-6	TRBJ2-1	CASHPWTGVAGADNEQFF
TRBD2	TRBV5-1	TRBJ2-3	CASSSGLAGVTDTQYF
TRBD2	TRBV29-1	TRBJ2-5	CSVEAGGLGETQYF
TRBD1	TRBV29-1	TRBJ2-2	CSVVRDRGTGELFF
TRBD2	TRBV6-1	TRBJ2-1	CASSEGRTSSQFF
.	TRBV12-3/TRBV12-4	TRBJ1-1	CASSFQGRGAEAFF
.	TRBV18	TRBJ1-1	CASSLGGAGNTEAFF
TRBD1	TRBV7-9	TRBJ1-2	CASSLALIQGGGYTF
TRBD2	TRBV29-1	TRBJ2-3	CSALAGVGLGTQYF
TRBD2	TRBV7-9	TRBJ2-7	CASSLGLAGGSYEQYF
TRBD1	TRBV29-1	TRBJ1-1	CSVGAGGTTEAFF
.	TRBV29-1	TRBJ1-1	CSPSVKAFF
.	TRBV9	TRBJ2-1	CASSVVSGPSDEQFF
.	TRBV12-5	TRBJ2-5	CASGPSMSVVTQYF
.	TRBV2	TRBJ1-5	CASRGSNQPQHF
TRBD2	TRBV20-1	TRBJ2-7	CSARDQVSGRFYEQYF
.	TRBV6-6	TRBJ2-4	CASRDGVRVIQYF
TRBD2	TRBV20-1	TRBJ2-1	CSASLAGGWNEQFF
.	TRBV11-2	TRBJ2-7	CASSLIRGPYEQYF
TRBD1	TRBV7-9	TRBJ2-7	CASRPSGTGDHEQYF
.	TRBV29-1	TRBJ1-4	CSVMVFSEKLFF
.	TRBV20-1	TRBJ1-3	CSATLGSSGNTIYF
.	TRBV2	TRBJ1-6	CASIPQGRNNSPLHF
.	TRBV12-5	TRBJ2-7	CASGLEAGISYEQYF
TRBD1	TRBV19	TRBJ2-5	CASSGARQGRETQYF
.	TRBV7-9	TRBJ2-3	CASSSTRLETF
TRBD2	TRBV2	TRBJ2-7	CASSESGLAAYEQYF